This TCR beta chain comes out of a study of blood T cell repertoires in COVID-19. This CDR3 spans 14 amino acids. Germline trimming cut 3 bases from V and 2 bases from J; bases unmatched to any gene: 2. Germline V gives CDR1 SGHTA, CDR2 FQGNSA. Profiled with immunoSEQ multiplex PCR; TCRdb holds only in-frame clones, not every one. In the table there are roughly 100,000 clones, approximately 82% of which are singletons. J is TRBJ2-7 and V is TRBV7-2, with TRBD1 matching over 9 bases. Sequenced: peripheral blood. The receptor was isolated from a man in his 70s with acute or convalescent COVID-19. The CDR3 reads CASSLGTGTYEQYF. CDR3 nucleotides: TGTGCCAGCAGCTTGGGGACAGGGACCTACGAGCAGTACTTC.